This TCR beta chain was captured by sequencing in a study of shared clonotypes between healthy human individuals. Background on the study: Per donor, CD8 memory used one plate, CD8 naive used two, CD4 memory used three and CD4 naive used three.

In the authors' workflow: ImmunoSEQ output lacked quality scores and full-length reads, limiting matched filtering. TCRdb keeps only in-frame clones here, not all; method: immunoSEQ multiplex PCR. For V, J and clone size, that table is used; D and trimming come from the DNA. The data contain around 750,000 clones, around 72% of them singletons. The CDR3 consists of 15 residues. CDR1 MNHEY and CDR2 SVGAGI come from the germline V gene. V was pared by 6 bases and J by 4 bases, with 11 bases of the junction left unmatched. All of the donors resided in Nashville, Tennessee, and each was a Caucasian adult.

Sequences were obtained from memory CD4+ T cells sorted from blood. Described subset: CD45RA-negative fraction. V is TRBV6-5 and J is TRBJ1-2; 7 bases agree with TRBD1. This clonotype was obtained from a woman in her twenties or thirties in good health. The CDR3 region is CASRPGQSRSYGYTF. The CDR3 coding sequence is TGTGCCAGCAGACCGGGACAGAGCCGTTCCTATGGCTACACCTTC.